Following are 14 T cell receptor beta chains from one sample sequenced in a study of CD8 T cells in Susac syndrome. cDNA came from about 0.5 to 1 ug RNA primed by random hexamers. TCRdb re-analysed the immunoSEQ multiplex PCR reads in MiXCR, keeping a single row per CDR3 protein. The sample carries about 250,000 distinct CDR3 sequences, about 94% recorded once. Sequencing was done on a sample of CD4+ T cells from PBMCs. Receptors originate from a human donor with multiple sclerosis.

The chain uses TRBV7-9 and TRBJ2-1; D unresolved. CDR1 and CDR2 from the germline V gene are SEHNR and FQNEAQ (reference sequence). The CDR3 contains 12 residues. V lost 5 bases to trimming and J lost 6 bases, with 8 bases between them. CDR3 DNA sequence: TGTGCCAGCAGCCCCCCGGCCAATGAGCAGTTCTTC. This encodes CASSPPANEQFF.

The chain employs TRBV2 and TRBJ2-3; D is unresolved. Looked up from germline, CDR1 is SNHLY and CDR2 is FYNNEI. The CDR3 contains 14 residues. V lost 4 bases and J 0 bases, leaving 8 bases between the germline ends. For the CDR3, the DNA is TGTGCCAGCAGTGTCGAAAGTAGCACAGATACGCAGTATTTT. Protein sequence: CASSVESSTDTQYF.

The chain combines TRBV7-2 with TRBJ1-1; 11 positions match TRBD1. Germline V gene lookup returns CDR1 SGHTA and CDR2 FQGNSA. The V segment lost 4 bases and the J segment 7 bases; nucleotides outside the gene matches: 5. The CDR3 consists of 14 residues. CDR3 in DNA: TGTGCCAGCAGCTCGGGACAGGGGGTTGGTGAAGCTTTCTTT. This sequence encodes CASSSGQGVGEAFF.

This clonotype was detected only once. This chain joins TRBV30 and TRBJ2-1; possible D gene TRBD2, 6 bases. V shed 0 bases and J shed 2 bases, with 8 bases lying between them. The germline CDR1 and CDR2 sequences are GTSNPN and SVGIG (reference sequence). This CDR3 contains 14 residues. CDR3 bases: TGTGCCTGGAGTGTAGGCGGGACCTACAATGAGCAGTTCTTC. Translated: CAWSVGGTYNEQFF.

J is TRBJ1-4 and V is TRBV2, with 8 bases that match TRBD1. J gave up 5 bases and V 3 bases, and 5 bases lay outside the gene matches. From germline, CDR1 is SNHLY and CDR2 FYNNEI. The CDR3 runs 15 residues. CDR3 residues: CASSDPQGANEKLFF. In DNA form, the CDR3 reads TGTGCCAGCAGTGACCCTCAGGGGGCAAATGAAAAACTGTTTTTT. Full variable domain (rest looked up from reference TRBV2 and TRBJ1-4): EPEVTQTPSHQVTQMGQEVILRCVPISNHLYFYWYRQILGQKVEFLVSFYNNEISEKSEIFDDQFSVERPDGSNFTLKIRSTKLEDSAMYFCASSDPQGANEKLFFGSGTQLSVL.

The chain links TRBV3-1 to TRBJ2-2, with TRBD1 as a possible D gene (5 bases). The CDR3 sequence is 14 residues long. The ends were cut back, 3 bases at V and 6 bases at J, with 11 bases in the middle. Germline V gene data show CDR1 as LGHDT and CDR2 as YNNKEL (reference sequence). DNA for the CDR3: TGTGCCAGCAGCCAGGCCTCCAGGGCCGGGGAGCTGTTTTTT. This translates into CASSQASRAGELFF.

The genes are TRBV7-2 and TRBJ2-1; 9 positions agree with TRBD1. CDR3 length equals 15 residues. From germline, CDR1 is SGHTA and CDR2 FQGNSA. The junction had 5 bases not matched to a gene; V was cut back by 1 base and J by 7 bases. CDR3 region: CASSLVTGGRNEQFF. CDR3 nucleotide sequence: TGTGCCAGCAGCTTAGTGACAGGGGGAAGAAATGAGCAGTTCTTC.

The rearrangement uses TRBV10-3 and TRBJ2-5, with no clear D. The germline V gene has CDR1 ENHRY and CDR2 SYGVKD. This CDR3 has 12 residues. V was trimmed by 2 bases and J by 5 bases, leaving 6 bases between them. In DNA, the CDR3 is TGTGCCATCAGTGAGGGCTATGAGACCCAGTACTTC. Encoded protein: CAISEGYETQYF.

V is TRBV19 and J is TRBJ2-7; weak D call: TRBD2 (5 bases). This CDR3 has 13 residues. Per the germline V gene, CDR1 is LNHDA and CDR2 is SQIVND (reference sequence). Trimming shortened V by 5 bases and J by 1 base, and 9 bases separated the two germline ends. CDR3 protein: CASSFGVSYEQYF. CDR3 coding DNA: TGTGCCAGTAGTTTCGGGGTATCCTACGAGCAGTACTTC.

The chain joins TRBV7-9 to TRBJ1-2; TRBD1 aligns across 8 bases. The CDR3 runs 15 residues. J was trimmed by 3 bases and V by 3 bases; bases with no gene match: 6. From germline, CDR1 is SEHNR and CDR2 FQNEAQ (reference sequence). CDR3 sequence reads: CASSLFRGLDYGYTF. CDR3 nucleotide sequence: TGTGCCAGCAGCTTGTTCAGGGGGCTCGACTATGGCTACACCTTC.

The CDR3 nucleotides are TGCGCCAGCAGCCCGGGGGGCCTCCGTGTTGAAGCTTTCTTT. The encoded protein is CASSPGGLRVEAFF. The rearrangement links TRBV5-1 to TRBJ1-1, with D possibly being TRBD1 (6 bases). CDR1 is SGHRS, CDR2 YFSETQ, per germline. The CDR3 loop spans 14 amino acids. Trimming pared 4 bases from V and 7 bases from J, leaving 17 bases between.

V is TRBV6-1 and J is TRBJ1-1; TRBD1 matches at 8 bases. Trimming removed 7 bases from V and 0 bases from J; junction bases left unmatched: 7. The CDR3 totals 15 residues. The germline V gene encodes CDR1 MNHNS and CDR2 SASEGT. The CDR3 reads CASKGQGGMNTEAFF. The CDR3 DNA reads as TGTGCCAGCAAAGGACAGGGAGGCATGAACACTGAAGCTTTCTTT.

This chain joins TRBV29-1 and TRBJ2-5, with 9 positions matching TRBD1. Trimming cost V 6 bases and J 1 base; bases outside gene matches: 9. Germline-derived CDR1 and CDR2 are SQVTM and ANQGSEA. This CDR3 comprises 15 residues. The CDR3 sequence: CSVPRDRVPQETQYF. CDR3 in DNA: TGCAGCGTCCCCCGGGACAGGGTCCCCCAAGAGACCCAGTACTTC.

The chain couples TRBV5-1 to TRBJ2-1; 9 bases map to TRBD1. The CDR3 covers 15 residues. Trimming at V came to 3 bases and at J to 5 bases, leaving 6 bases not matched to a gene. Per germline, CDR1 SGHRS and CDR2 YFSETQ. CDR3 DNA: TGCGCCAGCAGCTCCCACAGGGGGCGGAACAATGAGCAGTTCTTC. Protein: CASSSHRGRNNEQFF.